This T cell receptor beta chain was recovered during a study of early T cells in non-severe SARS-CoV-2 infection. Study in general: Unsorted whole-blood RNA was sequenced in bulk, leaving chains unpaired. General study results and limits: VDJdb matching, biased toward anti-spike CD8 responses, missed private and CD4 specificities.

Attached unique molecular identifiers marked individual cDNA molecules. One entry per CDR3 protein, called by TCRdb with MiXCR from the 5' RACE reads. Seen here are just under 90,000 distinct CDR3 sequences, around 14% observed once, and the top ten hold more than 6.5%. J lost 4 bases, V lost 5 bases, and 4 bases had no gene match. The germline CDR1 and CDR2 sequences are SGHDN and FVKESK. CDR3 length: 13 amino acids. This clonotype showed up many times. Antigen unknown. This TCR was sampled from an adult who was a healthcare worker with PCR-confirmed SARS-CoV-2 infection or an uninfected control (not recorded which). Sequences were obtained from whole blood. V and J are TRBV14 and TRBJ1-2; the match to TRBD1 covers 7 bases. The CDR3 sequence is CASSVQGIYGYTF. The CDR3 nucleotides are TGTGCCAGCAGCGTACAGGGGATCTATGGCTACACCTTC.